A selection of T cell receptor beta chains follows, all from one sample in a study of shared clonotypes between healthy human individuals. Measured with immunoSEQ multiplex PCR; TCRdb has only the in-frame clones, and not every one. The sample lists 1,500,000 or so clones; just under 99% were seen once. Sequenced input: naive CD4+ T cells sorted from blood. The receptor set was obtained from a young man in good health. Each CDR3 is given with its conserved first and last residue. The order of the fields is V gene, J gene, clone size, CDR3 length, D gene, CDR3 DNA, CDR3 protein. The D gene is left open where the match is weak. Size values are once, few and many counts, or a class for expanded clones, and some rows have none.

TRBV5-1	TRBJ2-1	NA	17	TRBD2	TGCGCCAGCAGCCCGGGACTAGCGGGAGGTTCCTACAATGAGCAGTTCTTC	CASSPGLAGGSYNEQFF
TRBV9	TRBJ2-1	NA	15	NA	TGTGCCAGCAGCGCAGACCCGATCTCCTACAATGAGCAGTTCTTC	CASSADPISYNEQFF
TRBV5-4	TRBJ2-1	NA	13	NA	TGTGCCAGCAGCTTGAGGTTGCACAATGAGCAGTTCTTC	CASSLRLHNEQFF
TRBV15	TRBJ2-7	NA	13	NA	TGTGCCACCAGCGGAAAAAATTCCTACGAGCAGTACTTC	CATSGKNSYEQYF
TRBV6-4	TRBJ2-3	NA	16	TRBD1	TGTGCCAGCAGTGAGAAGACAGGGATCCCCACAGATACGCAGTATTTT	CASSEKTGIPTDTQYF
TRBV5-1	TRBJ2-7	once	17	TRBD2	TGCGCCACCTCTAAAGGGGGAAAGCGGGAGGGCCCCTACGAGCAGTACTTC	CATSKGGKREGPYEQYF
TRBV18	TRBJ2-5	NA	15	NA	TGTGCCAGCTCACCACCCAGGGCGGAACAAGAGACCCAGTACTTC	CASSPPRAEQETQYF
TRBV6-1	TRBJ1-2	NA	13	TRBD1	TGTGCCAGCAGCCAGGGACAGGGCTTTGGCTACACCTTC	CASSQGQGFGYTF
TRBV28	TRBJ2-7	once	11	NA	TGTGGTTCCGGGACCTCTTGGGAGCAGTACTTC	CGSGTSWEQYF
TRBV5-1	TRBJ2-2	NA	14	NA	TGCGCCAGCAGCTTCCCAGATAGCACCGGGGAGCTGTTTTTT	CASSFPDSTGELFF
TRBV5-4	TRBJ2-7	NA	11	NA	TGTGCCAGCAGCTCTGGCTACGAGCAGTACTTC	CASSSGYEQYF
TRBV19	TRBJ2-1	NA	17	NA	TGTGCCAGTAGTATACGGGCGGATAGCGGTTTATACAATGAGCAGTTCTTC	CASSIRADSGLYNEQFF
TRBV9	TRBJ2-3	NA	18	TRBD2	TGTGCCAGCAGCGTAGAATTAGGTCTAGCGGGAGTGACAGATACGCAGTATTTT	CASSVELGLAGVTDTQYF
TRBV28	TRBJ1-1	NA	15	NA	TGTGCCAGCAGTTTTCGAAATACAGTTAACACTGAAGCTTTCTTT	CASSFRNTVNTEAFF
TRBV29-1	TRBJ2-7	NA	15	NA	TGCAGCGTTGGGACCCCAGTTGGGGCCTCCTACGAGCAGTACTTC	CSVGTPVGASYEQYF
TRBV12-1	TRBJ2-7	NA	23	NA	TGTGCCAGCAGCTTTGAAGGGCGGGCCGCAATGACTAGCGGGACCAAAACCACCTACGAGCAGTACTTC	CASSFEGRAAMTSGTKTTYEQYF
TRBV7-2	TRBJ2-3	once	12	NA	TGTGCCAGCAGCTTAGCGTTTAATACGCAGTATTTT	CASSLAFNTQYF
TRBV5-1	TRBJ2-2	NA	16	NA	TGCGCCAGCAGCTTACCGGGACACCCAATGATTTCGGAGCTGTTTTTT	CASSLPGHPMISELFF
TRBV6-4	TRBJ2-1	NA	14	TRBD2	TGTGCCAGCAGTGCGCAGCGGGAGTTCGGTGAGCAGTTCTTC	CASSAQREFGEQFF
TRBV11-3	TRBJ2-1	NA	18	TRBD2	TGTGCCAGCAGCTCTAGGCCTGTGGCGGGAGGATCATACAATGAGCAGTTCTTC	CASSSRPVAGGSYNEQFF
TRBV6-4	TRBJ2-1	NA	15	TRBD2	TGTGCCAGCAGACGACTAGCGGGAGGAGCCCATGAGCAGTTCTTC	CASRRLAGGAHEQFF
TRBV12-5	TRBJ2-3	NA	11	NA	TGTGCTAGTGCGTTCACAGATACGCAGTATTTT	CASAFTDTQYF
TRBV28	TRBJ1-1	NA	13	NA	TGTGCCAGCAGAGAGGTGGCGAACACTGAAGCTTTCTTT	CASREVANTEAFF
TRBV10-1	TRBJ2-2	NA	16	NA	TGCGCCAGCAGTGAGTCGGGACGCCCGAACACCGGGGAGCTGTTTTTT	CASSESGRPNTGELFF
TRBV15	TRBJ2-1	NA	16	NA	TGTGCCACCAGCAGAGAGATCGGGACCCTGGATAGTGAGCAGTTCTTC	CATSREIGTLDSEQFF
TRBV7-2	TRBJ2-2	NA	16	NA	TGTGCCAGCAGCTTAATGACGGTTCAGTCGACCGGGGAGCTGTTTTTT	CASSLMTVQSTGELFF
TRBV28	TRBJ2-1	NA	13	NA	TGTGCCAGCAGTTTAGACTCCTACAATGAGCAGTTCTTC	CASSLDSYNEQFF
TRBV29-1	TRBJ2-3	NA	14	NA	TGCAGTGGTGGGGGGACAGTCAGCACAGATACGCAGTATTTT	CSGGGTVSTDTQYF
TRBV5-4	TRBJ1-1	NA	14	NA	TGTGCCAGCAGCAGAGAGAGGTCATCGGCTGAAGCTTTCTTT	CASSRERSSAEAFF
TRBV6-1	TRBJ2-6	NA	16	NA	TGTGCCAGCAGTCAAGAGTTGTGGAGAAGGGACAACGTCCTGACTTTC	CASSQELWRRDNVLTF
TRBV18	TRBJ2-7	once	13	NA	TGTGCCAGCTCACCCTCAGCTTGGGACGAGCAGTACTTC	CASSPSAWDEQYF
TRBV7-9	TRBJ2-7	once	17	NA	TGTGCCAGCAGCTTAGGGGCCGGGACTCGGGTTTCCTACGAGCAGTACTTC	CASSLGAGTRVSYEQYF
TRBV28	TRBJ2-7	NA	15	NA	TGTGCCAGCAGTCAACCTGGGGGAGCCTCCTACGAGCAGTACTTC	CASSQPGGASYEQYF
TRBV19	TRBJ2-1	NA	15	TRBD2	TGTGCCAGTAGCATACTAGCGGGAGGGCTCAATGAGCAGTTCTTC	CASSILAGGLNEQFF
TRBV2	TRBJ1-4	NA	13	NA	TGTGCCAGCGGCGGACAGCAAAATGAAAAACTGTTTTTT	CASGGQQNEKLFF
TRBV6-1	TRBJ1-1	NA	14	TRBD1	TGTGCCAGCATTCCCGGGACAGGGAACACTGAAGCTTTCTTT	CASIPGTGNTEAFF
TRBV29-1	TRBJ2-7	NA	12	NA	TGCAGCGTTGGTACAGGGTTGTACGAGCAGTACTTC	CSVGTGLYEQYF
TRBV6-5	TRBJ1-5	NA	14	NA	TGTGCCAGCAGTTACGCGGGGACGGATCAGCCCCAGCATTTT	CASSYAGTDQPQHF
TRBV11-3	TRBJ2-2	NA	12	NA	TGTGCCAGCAGTTTACGCCCCGGGGAGCTGTTTTTT	CASSLRPGELFF
TRBV18	TRBJ2-5	NA	13	NA	TGTGCCAGCTCACCTAGGGGGAAGGAGACCCAGTACTTC	CASSPRGKETQYF
TRBV18	TRBJ2-5	NA	15	TRBD2	TGTGCCAGCTCACCAGGGGCGGGAGCGGGAGAGACCCAGTACTTC	CASSPGAGAGETQYF
TRBV7-4	TRBJ2-1	NA	12	NA	TGTGCCAGCAGCCCCCAGGGGAATGAGCAGTTCTTC	CASSPQGNEQFF
TRBV9	TRBJ1-2	NA	13	NA	TGTGCCAGCAGCGTTTCAGGGGTGAATGGCTACACCTTC	CASSVSGVNGYTF
TRBV5-6	TRBJ2-5	NA	16	NA	TGTGCCAGCAGCTTGGAGCGCGGGATGTACCAAGAGACCCAGTACTTC	CASSLERGMYQETQYF
TRBV27	TRBJ2-2	NA	14	NA	TGTGCCAGCAGTTTTGTCCATGGCACCGGGGAGCTGTTTTTT	CASSFVHGTGELFF
TRBV19	TRBJ2-5	once	17	NA	TGTGCCAGTAGTCCCTTGGGGGGGCAAGTGGGCCAAGAGACCCAGTACTTC	CASSPLGGQVGQETQYF
TRBV5-4	TRBJ1-1	NA	15	NA	TGTGCCAGCAGCTTGGGGTCACCCTGGAACACTGAAGCTTTCTTT	CASSLGSPWNTEAFF
TRBV10-3	TRBJ2-7	NA	13	NA	TGTGCCATCAAGCCCGGGGGGCTGTACGAGCAGTACTTC	CAIKPGGLYEQYF
TRBV15	TRBJ2-1	NA	14	TRBD1	TGTGCCACCAGCAGAGAGACAGGGTACAATGAGCAGTTCTTC	CATSRETGYNEQFF
TRBV14	TRBJ1-2	NA	15	NA	TGTGCCAGCAGCCAAGGGCAGCCGACACCATATGGCTACACCTTC	CASSQGQPTPYGYTF
TRBV18	TRBJ2-4	NA	16	NA	TGTGCCAGCTCACGACCTACAGGGGGGGGATGGGACATTCAGTACTTC	CASSRPTGGGWDIQYF
TRBV15	TRBJ2-5	NA	17	TRBD2	TGTGCCACCAGCAGAGATACTAGCGGGACTAGGCAAGAGACCCAGTACTTC	CATSRDTSGTRQETQYF